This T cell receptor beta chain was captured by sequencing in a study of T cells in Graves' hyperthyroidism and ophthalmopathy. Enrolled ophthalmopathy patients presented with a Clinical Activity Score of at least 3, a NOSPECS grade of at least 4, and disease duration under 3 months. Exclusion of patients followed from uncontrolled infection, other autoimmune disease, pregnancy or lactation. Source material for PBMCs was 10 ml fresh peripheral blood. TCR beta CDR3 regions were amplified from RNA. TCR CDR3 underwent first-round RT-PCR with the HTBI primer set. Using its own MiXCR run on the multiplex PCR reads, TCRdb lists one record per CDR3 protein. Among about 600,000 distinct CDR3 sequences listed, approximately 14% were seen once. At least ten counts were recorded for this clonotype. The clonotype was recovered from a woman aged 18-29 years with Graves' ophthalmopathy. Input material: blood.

CDR3 protein: CASRGPATTEAFF. The CDR3 region has the DNA TGTGCCTCCCGTGGGCCGGCAACGACTGAAGCTTTCTTT. The chain uses TRBV28 and TRBJ1-1; D unclear. The CDR3 sequence is 13 residues long. Germline V gene sequence: CDR1 MDHEN, CDR2 SYDVKM. Trimming pared 11 bases from V and 5 bases from J, leaving 18 bases between.